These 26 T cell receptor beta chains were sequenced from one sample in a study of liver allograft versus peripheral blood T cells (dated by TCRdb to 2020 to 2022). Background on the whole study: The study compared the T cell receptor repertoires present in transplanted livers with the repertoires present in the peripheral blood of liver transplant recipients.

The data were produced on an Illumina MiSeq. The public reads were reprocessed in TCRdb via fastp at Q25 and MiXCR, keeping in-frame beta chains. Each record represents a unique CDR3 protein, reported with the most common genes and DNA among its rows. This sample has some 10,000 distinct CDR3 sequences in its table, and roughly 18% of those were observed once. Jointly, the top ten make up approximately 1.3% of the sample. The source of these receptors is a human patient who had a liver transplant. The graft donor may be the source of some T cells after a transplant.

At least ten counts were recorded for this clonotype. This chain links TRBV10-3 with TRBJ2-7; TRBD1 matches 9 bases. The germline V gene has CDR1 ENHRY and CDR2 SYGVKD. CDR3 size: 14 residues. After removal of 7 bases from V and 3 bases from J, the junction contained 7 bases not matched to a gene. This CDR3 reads CAIKHRGLFYEQYF. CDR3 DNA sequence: TGTGCCATCAAGCACAGGGGGCTTTTCTACGAGCAGTACTTC.

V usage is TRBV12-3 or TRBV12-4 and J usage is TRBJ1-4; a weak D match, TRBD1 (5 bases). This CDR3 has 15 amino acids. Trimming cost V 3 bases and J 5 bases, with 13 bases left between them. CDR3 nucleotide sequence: TGTGCCAGCAGTTTCGGGGGACCTATAAATGAAAAACTGTTTTTT. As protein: CASSFGGPINEKLFF.

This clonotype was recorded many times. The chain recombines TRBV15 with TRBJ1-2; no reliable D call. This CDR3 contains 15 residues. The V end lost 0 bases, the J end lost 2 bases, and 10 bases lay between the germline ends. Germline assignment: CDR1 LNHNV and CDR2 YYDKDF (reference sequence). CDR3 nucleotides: TGTGCCACCAGCAGAGATCGACGGCCCAACTATGGCTACACCTTC. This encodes CATSRDRRPNYGYTF. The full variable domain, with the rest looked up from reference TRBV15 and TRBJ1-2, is DAMVIQNPRYQVTQFGKPVTLSCSQTLNHNVMYWYQQKSSQAPKLLFHYYDKDFNNEADTPDNFQSRRPNTSFCFLDIRSPGLGDTAMYLCATSRDRRPNYGYTFGSGTRLTVV.

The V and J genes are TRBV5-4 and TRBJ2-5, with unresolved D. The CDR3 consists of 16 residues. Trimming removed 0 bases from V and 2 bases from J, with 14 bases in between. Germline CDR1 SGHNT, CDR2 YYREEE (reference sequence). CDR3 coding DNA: TGTGCCAGCAGCTTGGCGCCATTGGGCACGCAAGAGACCCAGTACTTC. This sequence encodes CASSLAPLGTQETQYF.

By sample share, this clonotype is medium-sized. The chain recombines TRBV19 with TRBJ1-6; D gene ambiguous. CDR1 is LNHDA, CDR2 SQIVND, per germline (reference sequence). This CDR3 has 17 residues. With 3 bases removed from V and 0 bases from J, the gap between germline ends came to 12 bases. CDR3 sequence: CASSIVSRGSYNSPLHF. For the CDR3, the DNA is TGTGCCAGTAGTATTGTTTCCAGAGGCTCCTATAATTCACCCCTCCACTTT.

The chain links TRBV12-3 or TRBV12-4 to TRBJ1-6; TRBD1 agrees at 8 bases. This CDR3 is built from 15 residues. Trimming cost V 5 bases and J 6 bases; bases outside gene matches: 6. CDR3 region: CASSAQGASNSPLHF. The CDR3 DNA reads TGTGCCAGCAGTGCCCAGGGGGCGTCTAATTCACCCCTCCACTTT.

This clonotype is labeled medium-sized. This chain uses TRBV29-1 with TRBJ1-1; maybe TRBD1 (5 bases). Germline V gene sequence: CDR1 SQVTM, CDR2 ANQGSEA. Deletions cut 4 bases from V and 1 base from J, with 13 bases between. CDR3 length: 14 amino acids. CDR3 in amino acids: CSVGMRGANTEAFF. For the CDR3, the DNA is TGCAGCGTTGGGATGCGGGGCGCGAACACTGAAGCTTTCTTT.

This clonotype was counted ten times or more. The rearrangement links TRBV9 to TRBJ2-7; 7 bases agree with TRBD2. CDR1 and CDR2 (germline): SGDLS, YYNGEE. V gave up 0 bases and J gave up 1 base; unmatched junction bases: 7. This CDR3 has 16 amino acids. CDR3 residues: CASSVGLGGESYEQYF. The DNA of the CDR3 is TGTGCCAGCAGCGTAGGCCTTGGGGGGGAGTCCTACGAGCAGTACTTC.

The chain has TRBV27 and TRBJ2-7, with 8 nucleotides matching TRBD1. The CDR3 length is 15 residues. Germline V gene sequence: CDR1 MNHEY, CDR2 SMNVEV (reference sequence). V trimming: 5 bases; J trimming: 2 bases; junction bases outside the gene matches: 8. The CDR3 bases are TGTGCCAGCAGTCGAACCGGGACAGGAGCCTACGAGCAGTACTTC. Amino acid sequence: CASSRTGTGAYEQYF.

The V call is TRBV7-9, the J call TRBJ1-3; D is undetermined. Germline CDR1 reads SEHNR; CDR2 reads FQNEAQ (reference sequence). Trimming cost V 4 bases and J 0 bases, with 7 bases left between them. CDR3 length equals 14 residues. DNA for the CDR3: TGTGCCAGCAGCTCCGGATTCTCTGGAAACACCATATATTTT. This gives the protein CASSSGFSGNTIYF. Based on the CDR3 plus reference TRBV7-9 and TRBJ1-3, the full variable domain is DTGVSQNPRHKITKRGQNVTFRCDPISEHNRLYWYRQTLGQGPEFLTYFQNEAQLEKSRLLSDRFSAERPKGSFSTLEIQRTEQGDSAMYLCASSSGFSGNTIYFGEGSWLTVV.

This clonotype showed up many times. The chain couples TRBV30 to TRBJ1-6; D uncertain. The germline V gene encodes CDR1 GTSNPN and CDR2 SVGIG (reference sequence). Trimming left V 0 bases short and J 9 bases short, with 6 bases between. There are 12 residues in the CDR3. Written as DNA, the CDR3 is TGTGCCTGGAGTGTACTATCTTCACCCCTCCACTTT. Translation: CAWSVLSSPLHF. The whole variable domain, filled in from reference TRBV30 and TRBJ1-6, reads SQTIHQWPATLVQPVGSPLSLECTVEGTSNPNLYWYRQAAGRGLQLLFYSVGIGQISSEVPQNLSASRPQDRQFILSSKKLLLSDSGFYLCAWSVLSSPLHFGNGTRLTVT.

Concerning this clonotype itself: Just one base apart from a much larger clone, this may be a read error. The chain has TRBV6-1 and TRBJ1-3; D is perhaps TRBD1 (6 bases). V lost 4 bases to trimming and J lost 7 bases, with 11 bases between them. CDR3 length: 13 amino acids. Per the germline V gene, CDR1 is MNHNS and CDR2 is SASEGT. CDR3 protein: CASSGRGKNTIYF. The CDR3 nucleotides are TGTGCCAGCAGTGGTAGGGGGAAGAACACCATATATTTT.

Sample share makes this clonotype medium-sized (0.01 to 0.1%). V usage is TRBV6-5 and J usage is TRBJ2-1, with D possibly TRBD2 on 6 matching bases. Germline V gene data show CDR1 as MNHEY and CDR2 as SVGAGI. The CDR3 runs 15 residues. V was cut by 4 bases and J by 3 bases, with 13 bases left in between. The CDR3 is CASSSQGGRYNEQFF. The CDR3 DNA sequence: TGTGCCAGCAGTTCCCAGGGAGGTCGCTACAATGAGCAGTTCTTC.

CDR3 sequence: CASSAQGVDEQYF. In nucleotides, the CDR3 is TGTGCCAGCAGCGCCCAGGGGGTGGACGAGCAGTACTTC. This sequence joins TRBV9 and TRBJ2-7, with 7 positions matching TRBD1. CDR1 and CDR2 (germline): SGDLS, YYNGEE. The junction had 5 bases not matched to a gene; V was cut back by 3 bases and J by 5 bases. There are 13 residues in the CDR3.

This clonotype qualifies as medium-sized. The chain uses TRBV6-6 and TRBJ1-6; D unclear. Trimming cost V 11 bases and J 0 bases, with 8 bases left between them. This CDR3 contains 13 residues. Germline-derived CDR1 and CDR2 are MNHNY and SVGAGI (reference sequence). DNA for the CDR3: TGTGCCGTGGCCGTCTCCTATAATTCACCCCTCCACTTT. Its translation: CAVAVSYNSPLHF.

The CDR3 here is CASSFIPPPDYEKLFF. In nucleotides, the CDR3 is TGTGCCAGCAGCTTCATTCCCCCGCCAGATTATGAAAAACTGTTTTTT. The V and J genes are TRBV5-6 and TRBJ1-4; no clear D. Trimming stripped 2 bases from V and 6 bases from J, with 17 bases between. CDR1 is SGHDT and CDR2 is YYEEEE in the germline V gene. CDR3 length: 16 residues.

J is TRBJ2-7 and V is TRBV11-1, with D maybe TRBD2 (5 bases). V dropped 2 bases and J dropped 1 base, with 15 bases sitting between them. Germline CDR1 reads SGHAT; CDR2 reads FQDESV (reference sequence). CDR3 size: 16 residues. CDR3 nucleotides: TGTGCCAGCAGCTTAAGTGGGCGGACTCCGTCCTACGAGCAGTACTTC. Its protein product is CASSLSGRTPSYEQYF.

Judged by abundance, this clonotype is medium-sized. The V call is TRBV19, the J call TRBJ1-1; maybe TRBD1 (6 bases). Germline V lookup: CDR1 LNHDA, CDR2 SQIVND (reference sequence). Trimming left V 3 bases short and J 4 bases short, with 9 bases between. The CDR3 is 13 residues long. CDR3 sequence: CASSMEGGTEAFF. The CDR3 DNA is TGTGCCAGTAGTATGGAGGGGGGCACTGAAGCTTTCTTT.

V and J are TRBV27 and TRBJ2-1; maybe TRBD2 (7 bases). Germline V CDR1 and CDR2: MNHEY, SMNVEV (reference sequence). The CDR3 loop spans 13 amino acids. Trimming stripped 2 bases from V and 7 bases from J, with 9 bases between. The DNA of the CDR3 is TGTGCCAGCAGTTTAAGGGGGGGGAATGAGCAGTTCTTC. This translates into CASSLRGGNEQFF.

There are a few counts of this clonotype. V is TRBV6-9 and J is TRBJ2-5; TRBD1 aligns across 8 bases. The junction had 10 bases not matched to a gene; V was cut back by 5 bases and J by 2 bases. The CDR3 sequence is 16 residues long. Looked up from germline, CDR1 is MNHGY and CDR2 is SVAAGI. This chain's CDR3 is CASSPSDRERQETQYF. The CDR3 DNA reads TGTGCCAGCAGTCCCTCGGACAGGGAAAGGCAAGAGACCCAGTACTTC.

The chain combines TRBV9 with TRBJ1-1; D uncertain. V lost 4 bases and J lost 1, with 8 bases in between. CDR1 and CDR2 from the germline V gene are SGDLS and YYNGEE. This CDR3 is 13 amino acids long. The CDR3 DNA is TGTGCCAGCAGCACCTCCACGAACACTGAAGCTTTCTTT. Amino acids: CASSTSTNTEAFF.

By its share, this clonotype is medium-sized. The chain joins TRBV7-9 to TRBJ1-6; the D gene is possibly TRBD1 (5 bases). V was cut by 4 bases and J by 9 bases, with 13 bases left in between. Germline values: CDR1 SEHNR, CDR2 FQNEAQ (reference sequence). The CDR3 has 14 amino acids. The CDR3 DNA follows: TGTGCCAGCAGCTCGGGGGACCTAGCTTCACCCCTCCACTTT. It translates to CASSSGDLASPLHF.

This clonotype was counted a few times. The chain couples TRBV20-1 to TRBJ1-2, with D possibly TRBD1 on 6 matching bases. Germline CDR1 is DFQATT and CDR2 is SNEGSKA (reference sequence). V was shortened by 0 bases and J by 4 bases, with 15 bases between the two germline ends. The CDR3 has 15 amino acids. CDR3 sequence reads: CSARDRGGLTYGYTF. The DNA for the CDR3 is TGCAGTGCTAGAGATCGCGGGGGCTTGACCTATGGCTACACCTTC.

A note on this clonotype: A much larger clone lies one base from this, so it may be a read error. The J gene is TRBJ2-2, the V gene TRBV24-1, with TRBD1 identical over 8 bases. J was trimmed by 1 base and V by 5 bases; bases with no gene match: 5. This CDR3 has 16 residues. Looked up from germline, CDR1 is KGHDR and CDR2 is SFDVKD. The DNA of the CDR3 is TGTGCCACCAGTGCCAGGGGGCACGGGAACACCGGGGAGCTGTTTTTT. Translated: CATSARGHGNTGELFF.

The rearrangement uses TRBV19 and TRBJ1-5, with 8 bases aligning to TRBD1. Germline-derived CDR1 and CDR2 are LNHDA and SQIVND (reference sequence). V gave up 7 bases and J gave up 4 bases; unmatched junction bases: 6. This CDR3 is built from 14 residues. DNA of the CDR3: TGTGCCAGTAATGGACAGGGTTATAATCAGCCCCAGCATTTT. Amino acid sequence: CASNGQGYNQPQHF.

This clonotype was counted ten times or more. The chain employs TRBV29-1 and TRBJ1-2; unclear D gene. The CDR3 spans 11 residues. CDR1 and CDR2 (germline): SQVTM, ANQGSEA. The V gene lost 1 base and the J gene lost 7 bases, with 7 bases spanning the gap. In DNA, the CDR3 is TGCAGCGTTGAAGGGTTGGGTGGCTACACCTTC. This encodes CSVEGLGGYTF.